This entry concerns a single T cell receptor (beta chain). In the original analysis: Estimates of nucleated cell counts were drawn from the amplification of reference gene primers. Method: immunoSEQ multiplex PCR; TCRdb's copy keeps in-frame clones and lacks some. Clonal size and the V and J genes are those of that table, whereas D and trimming came from the DNA. Altogether around 300,000 clones are present, about nine tenths being singletons, with the ten largest covering 1.7%. This sample is part of a study of blood T cell repertoires in COVID-19. Overall study: Sample material is recorded as cDNA or gDNA derived from T cells, B-cell-depleted T cells, or PBMCs.

Assignments of participants to cohorts depended upon their own reported clinical history. Recovery among Cohort 3 donors was established by two negative PCRs, clearance, or symptom resolution. The germline V gene encodes CDR1 MGHRA and CDR2 YSYEKL. The length of the CDR3 is 17 residues. Trimming cost V 4 bases and J 5 bases, with 20 bases left between them. This sequence originates from a woman aged 40-49 years who had recovered from COVID-19. The sample was PBMCs or T cells enriched from blood (not recorded which). This rearrangement joins TRBV4-1 to TRBJ2-2; the D gene is possibly TRBD1 (6 bases). The CDR3: CASSPHPTGIETGELFF. CDR3 sequence (DNA): TGCGCCAGCAGCCCGCATCCAACAGGGATTGAGACCGGGGAGCTGTTTTTT.